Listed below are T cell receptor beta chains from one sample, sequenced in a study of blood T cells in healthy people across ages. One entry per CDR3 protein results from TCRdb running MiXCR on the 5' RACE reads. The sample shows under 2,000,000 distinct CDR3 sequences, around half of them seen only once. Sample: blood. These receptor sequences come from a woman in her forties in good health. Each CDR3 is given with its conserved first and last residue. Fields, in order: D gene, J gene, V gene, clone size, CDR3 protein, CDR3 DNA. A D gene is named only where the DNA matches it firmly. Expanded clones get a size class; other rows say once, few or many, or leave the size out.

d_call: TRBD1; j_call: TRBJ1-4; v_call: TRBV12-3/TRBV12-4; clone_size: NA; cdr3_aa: CASSPTGVPEKLFF; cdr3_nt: TGTGCCAGCAGTCCGACAGGGGTTCCCGAAAAACTGTTTTTT
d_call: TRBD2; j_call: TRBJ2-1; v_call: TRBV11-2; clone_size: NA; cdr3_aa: CASSLGGTGRGEQFF; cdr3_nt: TGTGCCAGCAGCTTGGGAGGGACGGGGAGGGGTGAGCAGTTCTTC
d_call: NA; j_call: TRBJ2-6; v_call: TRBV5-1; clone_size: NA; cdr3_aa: CASSLDWGAGANVLTF; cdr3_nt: TGCGCCAGCAGCTTGGATTGGGGAGCAGGGGCCAACGTCCTGACTTTC
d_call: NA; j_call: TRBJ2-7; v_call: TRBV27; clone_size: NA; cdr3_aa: CASNGLNSYEQYF; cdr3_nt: TGTGCCAGCAACGGACTCAACTCCTACGAGCAGTACTTC
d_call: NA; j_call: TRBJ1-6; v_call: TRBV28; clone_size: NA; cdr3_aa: CASSPVYNSPLHF; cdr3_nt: TGTGCCAGCAGTCCAGTATATAATTCACCCCTCCACTTT
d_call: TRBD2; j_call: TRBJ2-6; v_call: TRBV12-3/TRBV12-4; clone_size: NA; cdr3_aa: CASSFGLAGSSGANALTF; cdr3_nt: TGTGCCAGCAGTTTCGGACTAGCGGGGAGCTCTGGGGCCAACGCCCTGACTTTC
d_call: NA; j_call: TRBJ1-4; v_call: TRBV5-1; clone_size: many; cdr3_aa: CASSLDRPNEKLFF; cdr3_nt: TGCGCCAGCAGCCTGGACAGACCGAATGAAAAACTGTTTTTT
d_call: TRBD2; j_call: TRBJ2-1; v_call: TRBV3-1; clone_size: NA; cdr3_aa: CASSRSAGDEQFF; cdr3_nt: TGTGCCAGCAGCCGTTCCGCGGGGGATGAGCAGTTCTTC
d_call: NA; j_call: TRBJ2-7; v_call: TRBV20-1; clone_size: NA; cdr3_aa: CSAAGTRSSYEQYF; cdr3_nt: TGCAGTGCAGCCGGGACTCGGAGCTCCTACGAGCAGTACTTC
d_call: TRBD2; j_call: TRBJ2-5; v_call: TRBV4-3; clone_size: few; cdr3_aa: CASSQDRLAGTSQLETQYF; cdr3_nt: TGCGCCAGCAGCCAAGATCGGCTAGCGGGGACCTCCCAATTAGAGACCCAGTACTTC
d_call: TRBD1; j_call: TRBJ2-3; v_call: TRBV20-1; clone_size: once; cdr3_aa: CSASDRGRADTQYF; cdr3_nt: TGCAGTGCTAGTGACAGGGGGCGGGCAGATACGCAGTATTTT
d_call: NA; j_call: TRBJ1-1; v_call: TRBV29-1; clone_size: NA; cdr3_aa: CSVVGWESRSVAFF; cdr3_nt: TGCAGCGTCGTCGGCTGGGAGTCTAGATCTGTAGCTTTCTTT
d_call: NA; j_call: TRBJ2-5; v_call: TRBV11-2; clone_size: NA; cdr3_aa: CASREGREKETQYF; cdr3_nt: TGTGCCAGCAGAGAGGGACGTGAAAAGGAGACCCAGTACTTC
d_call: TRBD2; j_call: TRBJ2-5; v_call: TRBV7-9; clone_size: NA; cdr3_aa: CASSLGRSSGDPKTQYF; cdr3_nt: TGTGCCAGCAGCTTAGGTCGGTCTAGCGGGGACCCGAAGACCCAGTACTTC
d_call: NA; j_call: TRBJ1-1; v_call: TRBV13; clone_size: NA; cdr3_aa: CASSLPGRPNTEAFF; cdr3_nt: TGTGCCAGCAGCTTACCGGGACGGCCGAACACTGAAGCTTTCTTT
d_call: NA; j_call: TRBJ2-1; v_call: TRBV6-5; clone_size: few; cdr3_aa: CASGFEGSSYNEQFF; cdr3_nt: TGTGCCAGTGGGTTTGAAGGGAGCTCCTACAATGAGCAGTTCTTC
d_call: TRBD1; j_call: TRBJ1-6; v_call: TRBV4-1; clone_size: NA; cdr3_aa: CASSYTGGGSYNSPLHF; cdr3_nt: TGCGCCAGCAGCTATACAGGGGGAGGAAGCTATAATTCACCCCTCCACTTT
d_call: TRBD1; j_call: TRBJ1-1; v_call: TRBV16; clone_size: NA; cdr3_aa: CASSQADRGLLNTEAFF; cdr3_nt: TGTGCCAGCAGCCAAGCGGACAGGGGGCTTCTGAACACTGAAGCTTTCTTT
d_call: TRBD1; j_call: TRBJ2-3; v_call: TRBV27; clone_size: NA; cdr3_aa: CASSPATGGTDTQYF; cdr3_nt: TGTGCCAGCAGTCCGGCAACAGGGGGCACAGATACGCAGTATTTT
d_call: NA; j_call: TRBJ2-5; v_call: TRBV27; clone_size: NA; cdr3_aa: CASSHWVARINNEQYF; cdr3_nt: TGTGCCAGCAGTCATTGGGTCGCGAGAATCAACAATGAGCAGTACTTC
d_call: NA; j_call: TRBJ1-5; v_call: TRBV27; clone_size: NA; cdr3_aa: CASSLNSQTNQPQHF; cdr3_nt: TGTGCCAGCAGTTTGAACAGCCAGACCAATCAGCCCCAGCATTTT
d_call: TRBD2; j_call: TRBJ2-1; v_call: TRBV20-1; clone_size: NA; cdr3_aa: CSAKISGVRKEQFF; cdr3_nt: TGCAGTGCCAAAATTAGCGGGGTCCGGAAAGAGCAGTTCTTC
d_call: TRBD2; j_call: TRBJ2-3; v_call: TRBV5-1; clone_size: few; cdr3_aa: CASSSARTSGQTDTQYF; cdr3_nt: TGCGCCAGCAGCTCCGCTAGGACTAGCGGGCAGACAGATACGCAGTATTTT
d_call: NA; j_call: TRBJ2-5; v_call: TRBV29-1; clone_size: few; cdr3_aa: CSAKGGRETQYF; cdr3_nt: TGCAGCGCTAAAGGGGGTAGAGAGACCCAGTACTTC
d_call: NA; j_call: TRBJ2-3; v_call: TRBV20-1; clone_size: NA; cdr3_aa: CGAPRNGFTDTQYF; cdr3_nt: TGCGGTGCTCCCCGAAATGGATTCACAGATACGCAGTATTTT
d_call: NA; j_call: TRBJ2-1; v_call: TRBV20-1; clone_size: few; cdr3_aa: CSARDLNTYNEQFF; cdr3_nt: TGCAGTGCTAGAGATTTAAACACATACAATGAGCAGTTCTTC
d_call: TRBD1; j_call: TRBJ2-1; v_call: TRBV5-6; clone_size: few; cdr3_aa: CASSSAGTGGQNEQFF; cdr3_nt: TGTGCCAGCAGCTCAGCCGGGACAGGGGGCCAGAATGAGCAGTTCTTC
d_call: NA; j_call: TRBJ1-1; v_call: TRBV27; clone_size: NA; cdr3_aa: CASSRKMNTEAFF; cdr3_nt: TGTGCCAGCAGCCGCAAGATGAACACTGAAGCTTTCTTT
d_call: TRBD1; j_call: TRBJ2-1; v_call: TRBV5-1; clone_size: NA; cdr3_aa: CASSLLTGANEQFF; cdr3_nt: TGCGCCAGCAGCTTGTTGACAGGGGCTAATGAGCAGTTCTTC
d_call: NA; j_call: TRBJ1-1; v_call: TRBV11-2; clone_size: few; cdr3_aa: CASSLGGRGNTEAFF; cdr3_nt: TGTGCCAGCAGCTTAGGCGGGCGGGGGAACACTGAAGCTTTCTTT
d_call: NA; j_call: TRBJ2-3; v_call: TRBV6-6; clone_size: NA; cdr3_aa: CASSDPRRGSTDTQYF; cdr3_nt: TGTGCCAGCAGCGACCCGAGGAGGGGGTCCACAGATACGCAGTATTTT
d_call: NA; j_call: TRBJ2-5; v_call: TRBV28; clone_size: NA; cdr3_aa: CATTPPGGRIWTQYF; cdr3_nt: TGTGCCACGACGCCCCCCGGGGGGCGGATTTGGACCCAGTACTTC
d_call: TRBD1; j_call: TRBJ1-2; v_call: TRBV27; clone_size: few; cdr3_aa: CASSPTGGFYGYTF; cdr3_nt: TGTGCCAGCAGTCCCACAGGGGGCTTCTATGGCTACACCTTC
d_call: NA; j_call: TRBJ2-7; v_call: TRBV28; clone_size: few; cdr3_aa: CASSDPGLLTPKPSYEQYF; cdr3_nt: TGTGCCAGCAGCGACCCGGGACTGCTCACTCCAAAACCCTCCTACGAGCAGTACTTC
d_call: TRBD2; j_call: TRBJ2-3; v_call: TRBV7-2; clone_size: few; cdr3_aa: CASSSLAGGTQYF; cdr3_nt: TGTGCCAGCAGCTCTCTAGCGGGGGGCACGCAGTATTTT
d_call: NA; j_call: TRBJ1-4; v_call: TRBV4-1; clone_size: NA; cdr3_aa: CASSQGTEGGVKLFF; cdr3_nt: TGCGCCAGCAGCCAGGGGACCGAGGGGGGAGTAAAACTGTTTTTT
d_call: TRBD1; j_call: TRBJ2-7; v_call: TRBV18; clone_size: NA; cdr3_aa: CASSPPDRGTYEQYF; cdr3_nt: TGTGCCAGCTCACCACCGGACAGGGGGACCTACGAGCAGTACTTC
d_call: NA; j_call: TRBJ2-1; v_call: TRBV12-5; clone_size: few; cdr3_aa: CASTSLPGNEQFF; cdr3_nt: TGTGCTAGTACGTCCCTACCCGGGAATGAGCAGTTCTTC
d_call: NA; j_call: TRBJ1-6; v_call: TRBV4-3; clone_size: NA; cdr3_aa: CASSRVKDSPLHF; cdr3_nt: TGCGCCAGCAGCCGAGTTAAAGATTCACCCCTCCACTTT
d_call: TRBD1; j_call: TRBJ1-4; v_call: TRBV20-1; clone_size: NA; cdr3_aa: CSARDAGGRGEKLFF; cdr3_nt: TGCAGTGCTAGAGATGCGGGGGGCAGGGGGGAAAAACTGTTTTTT
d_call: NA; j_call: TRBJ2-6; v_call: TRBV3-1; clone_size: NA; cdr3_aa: CASSAVFGSSGANVLTF; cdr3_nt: TGTGCCAGCAGCGCAGTGTTTGGGAGCTCTGGGGCCAACGTCCTGACTTTC
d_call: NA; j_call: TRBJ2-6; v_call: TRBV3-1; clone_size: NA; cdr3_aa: CASSLRATGANVLTF; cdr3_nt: TGTGCCAGCAGCCTTAGGGCGACGGGGGCCAACGTCCTGACTTTC
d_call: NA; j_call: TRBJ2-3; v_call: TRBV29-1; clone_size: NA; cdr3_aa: CSVEVAGWRTDTQYF; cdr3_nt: TGCAGCGTTGAAGTGGCAGGGTGGCGCACAGATACGCAGTATTTT
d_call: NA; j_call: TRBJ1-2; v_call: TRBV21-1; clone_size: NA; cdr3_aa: CASSPRRVINYGYTF; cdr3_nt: TGTGCCAGCAGCCCCAGGCGGGTAATTAACTATGGCTACACCTTC
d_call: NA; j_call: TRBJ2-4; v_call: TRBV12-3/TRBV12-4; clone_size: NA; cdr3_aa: CASSLRGYIQYF; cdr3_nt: TGTGCCAGCAGTTTACGGGGATACATTCAGTACTTC
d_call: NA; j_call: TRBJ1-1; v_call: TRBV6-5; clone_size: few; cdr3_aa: CASSRTVDTEAFF; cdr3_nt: TGTGCCAGCAGTCGGACGGTAGACACTGAAGCTTTCTTT
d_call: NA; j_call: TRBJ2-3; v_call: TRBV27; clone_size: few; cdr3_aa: CASRISGTQYF; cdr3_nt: TGTGCCAGCAGGATTTCGGGTACGCAGTATTTT
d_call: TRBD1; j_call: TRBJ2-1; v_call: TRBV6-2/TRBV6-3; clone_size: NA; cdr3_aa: CASSYKGTGFNEQFF; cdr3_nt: TGTGCCAGCAGTTATAAGGGGACAGGGTTCAATGAGCAGTTCTTC
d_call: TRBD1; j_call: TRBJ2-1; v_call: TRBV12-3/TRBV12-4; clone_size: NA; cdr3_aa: CASSPRDRVQNEQFF; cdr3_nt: TGTGCCAGCAGTCCACGGGACAGGGTCCAGAATGAGCAGTTCTTC
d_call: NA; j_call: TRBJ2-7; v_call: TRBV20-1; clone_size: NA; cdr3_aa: CSARAIAPEQYF; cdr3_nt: TGCAGTGCTAGAGCCATAGCCCCGGAGCAGTACTTC
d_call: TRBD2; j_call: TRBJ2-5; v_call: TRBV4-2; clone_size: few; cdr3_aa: CASSQVLAGSQETQYF; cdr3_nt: TGTGCCAGCAGCCAAGTACTAGCGGGGTCCCAAGAGACCCAGTACTTC
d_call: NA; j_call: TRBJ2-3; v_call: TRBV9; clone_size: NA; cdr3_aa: CASSVEAAYNEQYF; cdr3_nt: TGTGCCAGCAGCGTAGAGGCGGCCTACAATGAGCAGTATTTT
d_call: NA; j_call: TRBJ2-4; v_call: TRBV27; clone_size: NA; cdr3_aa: CATAQSRENIQYF; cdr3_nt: TGTGCCACCGCTCAGTCCAGGGAAAACATTCAGTACTTC
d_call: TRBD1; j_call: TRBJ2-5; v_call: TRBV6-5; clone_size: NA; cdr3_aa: CASRPGTGVSETQYF; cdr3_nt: TGTGCCAGCAGACCCGGGACAGGGGTTTCGGAGACCCAGTACTTC
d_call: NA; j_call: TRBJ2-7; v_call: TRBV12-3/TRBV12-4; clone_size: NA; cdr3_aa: CASSFSWTPYYEQYF; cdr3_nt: TGTGCCAGCAGTTTTAGTTGGACGCCGTACTACGAGCAGTACTTC
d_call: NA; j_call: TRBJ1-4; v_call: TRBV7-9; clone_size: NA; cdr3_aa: CASSLAATKGLFF; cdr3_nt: TGTGCCAGCAGCTTAGCGGCCACGAAGGGACTGTTTTTT
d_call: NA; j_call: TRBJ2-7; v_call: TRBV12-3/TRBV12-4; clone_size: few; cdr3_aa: CASSLTVGYEQYF; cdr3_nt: TGTGCCAGCAGTTTGACAGTCGGGTACGAGCAGTACTTC
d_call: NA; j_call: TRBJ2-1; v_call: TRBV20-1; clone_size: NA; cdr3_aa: CSAEGGGNGEQFF; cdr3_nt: TGCAGTGCCGAGGGGGGAGGCAACGGTGAGCAGTTCTTC
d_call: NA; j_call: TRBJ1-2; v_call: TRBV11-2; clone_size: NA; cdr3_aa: CASSFQAPRSIGYTF; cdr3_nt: TGTGCCAGCAGCTTCCAGGCCCCTAGGTCTATTGGCTACACCTTC